One and the same sample provided the 2 T cell receptor beta chains below, sequenced in a study of STAT3 mutations in large granular lymphocyte leukemia. Study-level findings and limits: Every T-LGLL patient had at least one immunodominant TCRbeta clonotype.

Here immunoSEQ multiplex PCR was the method, and the copy in TCRdb shows in-frame clones only, minus some. The sample holds about 1,300 clones, 45% to 65% seen once. The antigens of these receptors remain unknown. The sequencing input was peripheral blood mononuclear cells. These receptors all come from a man in his 60s with T-cell large granular lymphocyte leukemia. Some clones in this sample may be carry-over from other donors' samples.

The chain employs TRBV30 and TRBJ1-1, with 9 bases identical to TRBD1. The V and J ends lost 4 bases and 6 bases, in that order; junction bases with no gene match: 9. This CDR3 has 14 residues. Germline V gene lookup returns CDR1 GTSNPN and CDR2 SVGIG (reference sequence). The CDR3 nucleotides read TGTGCCTGGATACAGGGGGCTGGGTTCTCTGAAGCTTTCTTT. Protein: CAWIQGAGFSEAFF.

This clone was found a few times. V gene TRBV5-1 combines with J gene TRBJ2-3; D unresolved. V shed 2 bases and J shed 0 bases, with 4 bases lying between them. Germline CDR1 reads SGHRS; CDR2 reads YFSETQ. There are 13 residues in the CDR3. In DNA form, the CDR3 reads TGCGCCAGCAGCTTCGACAGCACAGATACGCAGTATTTT. This translates into CASSFDSTDTQYF.